This T cell receptor (beta chain) emerged from a study of OX40 agonist ivuxolimab in advanced cancers. Study-level background: Ivuxolimab, which targeted the costimulatory receptor OX40 (CD134), was an agonistic, fully human IgG2 monoclonal antibody. In the dose-escalation cohort, 65% to 90% of patients were male, and the mean age was approximately 64 years, with a range of about 23 to 85. Partial responses occurred in three dose-escalation patients: two with cutaneous melanoma and one with hepatocellular carcinoma. Intravenous ivuxolimab was administered to patients every 2 weeks at six dose levels: 0.01, 0.1, 0.3, 1.5, 3 and 10 mg/kg. Of the roughly 50 dose-escalation patients, hepatocellular carcinoma was present in about 19, melanoma in roughly 15, renal cell carcinoma in 9 and head and neck cancer in 9. The purpose of peripheral TCRbeta sequencing was to test whether ivuxolimab changed TCR sequence diversity and led to clonal T-cell expansion. The paper reports the monotherapy dose-escalation portion (N ≈ 52 patients) of the phase I ivuxolimab trial. Prior anti-PD-1, anti-PD-L1 or anti-CTLA-4 therapy was permitted, and approximately 40% of dose-escalation patients had received checkpoint inhibitors. The research as a whole found: Low levels of normalized T-cell clonal expansion were also shown by some nonresponding patients. After ivuxolimab, expanded clones were on average more numerous among CD8+ T cells than among CD4+ T cells. Antigen specificity was not determined for the clonally expanded peripheral T cells. At doses of 0.1 to 3.0 mg/kg, clonal expansion of both CD4+ and CD8+ blood T cells was observed from baseline to week 6. In the 0.1-3.0 mg/kg groups, partial responders were among the patients with the lowest normalized peripheral clonal expansion, particularly in CD8+ T cells.

The trial excluded patients who had a history of autoimmune disease or who were on systemic immunosuppression. Peripheral blood for TCR sequencing was collected from all dose cohorts at baseline, on cycle 4 day 1, and on cycle 7 day 1. Samples came from an open-label, multicenter, first-in-human phase I dose-escalation trial of ivuxolimab. The trial enrolled adults with locally advanced or metastatic head and neck squamous cell, hepatocellular, melanoma or renal cell carcinoma. CD4+ and CD8+ T cells were sorted separately from peripheral blood before TCR sequencing. The CDR3, cysteine through phenylalanine, is 14 amino acids long. Solely the CDR3 DNA is kept, with 42 bases framed from the first base. V is pruned by 6 bases and J by 0 bases, leaving 5 bases of the junction without a gene match. The germline V gene specifies MNHEY as CDR1 and SVGAGI as CDR2. Genomic DNA was extracted from sorted cells for sequencing of the TCRbeta CDR3 region. The immunoSEQ Assay was used for sequencing of TCRbeta CDR3 regions. Sourced from immuneACCESS, this table was stored by TCRdb with only in-frame sequences that have V and J called. A share of the clones is absent; for the studies checked, an unresolved V gene accounts for under half, and the remainder has no known explanation. In this sample the table shows about 48,000 clones, 75% to 90% of which occur a single time. The ten largest account for 31% of the sample.

In regard to this clone: Its antigen has not been determined. Qualities for individual bases were not recorded, and no much larger clone is one base off.

The material was CD4+ or CD8+ T cells sorted from blood, obtained in a trial of the OX40 agonist ivuxolimab. The sequence was obtained from an adult with an advanced solid tumor such as melanoma, head and neck, liver or kidney cancer. The chain is made from TRBV6-5 and TRBJ2-7, with TRBD1 identical over 7 junction bases. CDR3 protein: CASRETGISYEQYF. The DNA reads as follows: TGTGCCAGCAGGGAGACAGGGATCTCCTACGAGCAGTACTTC.